The next 8 T cell receptor beta chains were all read from a single sample in a study of T-cell reconstitution after alpha-beta-depleted transplantation in children. Unique molecular identifiers tagged the TCRbeta library. TCRdb redid the calling of the PCR reads with MiXCR, one entry per CDR3 protein. The table has about 420,000 distinct CDR3 sequences, around 15% seen once. Sequencing was performed on PBMCs, mostly from graft donor cells, taken 360 days after TCRalphabeta/CD19-depleted stem cell transplant. All receptors derive from a boy younger than two who had a stem cell transplant for Wiskott-Aldrich syndrome, so the T cells may come from the graft donor.

The table lists this clonotype with a few counts. The J gene is TRBJ2-5, the V gene TRBV12-3 or TRBV12-4; D possibly corresponds to TRBD1 (5 bases). This CDR3 has 12 amino acids. Deletions cut 4 bases from V and 4 bases from J, with 7 bases between. CDR3 coding DNA: TGTGCCAGCAGTTCAGGGATAGAGACCCAGTACTTC. Encoded protein: CASSSGIETQYF.

The chain links TRBV11-2 to TRBJ1-1, with a weak D call TRBD1 (6 bases). This CDR3 region has 15 residues. Germline V lookup: CDR1 SGHAT, CDR2 FQNNGV. The V end was cut by 6 bases, the J end by 5 bases, with 19 bases between. DNA for the CDR3: TGTGCCAGCAGGCGACAGGATATTAAGCGGACTGAAGCTTTCTTT. Protein product: CASRRQDIKRTEAFF.

The chain links TRBV6-5 to TRBJ2-3; D is perhaps TRBD1 (5 bases). Trimming left V 2 bases short and J 1 base short, with 10 bases between. CDR3 length equals 15 residues. The V gene's germline CDR1 is MNHEY and CDR2 SVGAGI. The CDR3 loop reads CASSYQGFRTDTQYF. The CDR3 coding sequence is TGTGCCAGCAGTTACCAGGGCTTCCGCACAGATACGCAGTATTTT.

This clonotype was seen only a few times. The CDR3, as DNA: TGTGCCATCCGCGACTCGGGACAGACCTACGAGCAGTACTTC. The encoded protein is CAIRDSGQTYEQYF. V gene TRBV10-3 combines with J gene TRBJ2-7, with 7 bases identical to TRBD1. CDR1 is ENHRY and CDR2 is SYGVKD in the germline V gene. The CDR3 runs 14 residues. After removal of 8 bases from V and 2 bases from J, the junction contained 9 bases not matched to a gene.

The rearrangement links TRBV7-8 to TRBJ2-7; 7 bases match TRBD1. The CDR3 runs 15 residues. Per germline, CDR1 SGHVS and CDR2 FQNEAQ. Losses at the gene ends were 5 bases for V and 3 bases for J; bases not matched to a gene: 10. The CDR3 DNA is TGTGCCAGCAGCCGCGAGGGACAGCTAATCTACGAGCAGTACTTC. It translates to CASSREGQLIYEQYF.

In this sample, this clonotype turned up a few times. The chain joins TRBV7-9 to TRBJ2-7; TRBD1 aligns across 7 bases. Germline values: CDR1 SEHNR, CDR2 FQNEAQ (reference sequence). The CDR3 runs 14 residues. With V trimmed by 1 base and J by 5 bases, 5 bases remained unmatched. The CDR3 reads CASSLVDRSNEQYF. CDR3 sequence (DNA): TGTGCCAGCAGCTTAGTGGACAGGTCGAACGAGCAGTACTTC.

The V call is TRBV7-2, the J call TRBJ2-4; D is perhaps TRBD1 (6 bases). The end of the DNA is better explained by TRBJ2-1, so the J call may be wrong. This CDR3 has 13 residues. Germline loops: CDR1 SGHTA, CDR2 FQGNSA. CDR3 sequence: CASSPRLGDIQFF. DNA of the CDR3: TGTGCCAGCAGCCCGCGGCTGGGGGACATTCAGTTCTTC.

In this sample, this clonotype turned up many times. The gene calls are TRBV29-1 and TRBJ2-5; 9 nucleotides line up with TRBD1. V shed 6 bases and J 5 bases; nucleotides not matched to a gene: 4. The CDR3 length is 12 residues. CDR1 is SQVTM and CDR2 is ANQGSEA in the germline V gene. CDR3 residues: CSVNTGGETQYF. CDR3 coding DNA: TGCAGCGTAAACACAGGGGGCGAGACCCAGTACTTC. Variable domain in full (rest from reference TRBV29-1 and TRBJ2-5): SAVISQKPSRDICQRGTSLTIQCQVDSQVTMMFWYRQQPGQSLTLIATANQGSEATYESGFVIDKFPISRPNLTFSTLTVSNMSPEDSSIYLCSVNTGGETQYFGPGTRLLVL.